This is a list of T cell receptor beta chains from one sample in a study of identifying expanded T cells in peripheral blood. The data were produced by immunoSEQ multiplex PCR, yet TCRdb's version contains in-frame clones alone and is incomplete. The repertoire holds about 91,000 clones, with approximately 90% as singletons. The specimen sequenced was blood. These receptors came from a person between 18 and 75 years old in good health. Each CDR3 is given with its conserved first and last residue. The order of the fields is CDR3 protein, CDR3 length, V gene, D gene, J gene. D genes are given only for firm matches.

CDR3 protein: CASSVDSSYEQYF
CDR3 length: 13
V gene: TRBV10-2
D gene: .
J gene: TRBJ2-7

CDR3 protein: CASSIGRGSVEQYF
CDR3 length: 14
V gene: TRBV7-2
D gene: .
J gene: TRBJ2-7

CDR3 protein: CASSPTSVHYEQYF
CDR3 length: 14
V gene: TRBV7-2
D gene: TRBD2
J gene: TRBJ2-7

CDR3 protein: CASSPSGYARSPLHF
CDR3 length: 15
V gene: TRBV5-4
D gene: .
J gene: TRBJ1-6

CDR3 protein: CASSQTEAGADTQYF
CDR3 length: 15
V gene: TRBV13
D gene: TRBD2
J gene: TRBJ2-3

CDR3 protein: CAWGRGAGEQYF
CDR3 length: 12
V gene: TRBV30
D gene: TRBD2
J gene: TRBJ2-7

CDR3 protein: CASSIDSGGETQYF
CDR3 length: 14
V gene: TRBV6-5
D gene: TRBD2
J gene: TRBJ2-5

CDR3 protein: CASMSTAAYEQYF
CDR3 length: 13
V gene: TRBV6-6
D gene: .
J gene: TRBJ2-7

CDR3 protein: CATNSGTTEGYTF
CDR3 length: 13
V gene: TRBV28
D gene: .
J gene: TRBJ1-2

CDR3 protein: CASSLRTGEYNEQFF
CDR3 length: 15
V gene: TRBV5-4
D gene: TRBD1
J gene: TRBJ2-1

CDR3 protein: CASSSDRREAGELFF
CDR3 length: 15
V gene: TRBV5-1
D gene: TRBD1
J gene: TRBJ2-2

CDR3 protein: CASSQERGTSDTQYF
CDR3 length: 15
V gene: TRBV4-1
D gene: TRBD2
J gene: TRBJ2-3

CDR3 protein: CASSQEGAKNIQYF
CDR3 length: 14
V gene: TRBV4-2
D gene: .
J gene: TRBJ2-4

CDR3 protein: CASSLGLAGGGTGELFF
CDR3 length: 17
V gene: TRBV5-1
D gene: TRBD2
J gene: TRBJ2-2

CDR3 protein: CASSFTPESSYEQYF
CDR3 length: 15
V gene: TRBV28
D gene: .
J gene: TRBJ2-7

CDR3 protein: CASSSLSSYEQYF
CDR3 length: 13
V gene: TRBV5-1
D gene: .
J gene: TRBJ2-7

CDR3 protein: CASSYSYSYEQYF
CDR3 length: 13
V gene: TRBV27
D gene: .
J gene: TRBJ2-7

CDR3 protein: CASSLGLAGVNTDTQYF
CDR3 length: 17
V gene: TRBV28
D gene: TRBD2
J gene: TRBJ2-3

CDR3 protein: CASSEALGGTDTQYF
CDR3 length: 15
V gene: TRBV6-1
D gene: .
J gene: TRBJ2-3

CDR3 protein: CASRWAGTGSEETQYF
CDR3 length: 16
V gene: TRBV5-1
D gene: TRBD1
J gene: TRBJ2-5

CDR3 protein: CASTTFGPAGISEQYF
CDR3 length: 16
V gene: TRBV5-6
D gene: TRBD2
J gene: TRBJ2-7

CDR3 protein: CASRDGQGNYQPQHF
CDR3 length: 15
V gene: TRBV19
D gene: TRBD1
J gene: TRBJ1-5

CDR3 protein: CASSQDPVANYGYTF
CDR3 length: 15
V gene: TRBV4-2
D gene: .
J gene: TRBJ1-2

CDR3 protein: CASSERLTTDTQYF
CDR3 length: 14
V gene: TRBV6-4
D gene: .
J gene: TRBJ2-3

CDR3 protein: CASSVEGVSTEAFF
CDR3 length: 14
V gene: TRBV9
D gene: .
J gene: TRBJ1-1

CDR3 protein: CASRTSGPSTQETQYF
CDR3 length: 16
V gene: TRBV27
D gene: .
J gene: TRBJ2-5

CDR3 protein: CASRSGTETQYF
CDR3 length: 12
V gene: TRBV6-5
D gene: .
J gene: TRBJ2-5

CDR3 protein: CSERAGDSYNEQFF
CDR3 length: 14
V gene: TRBV29-1
D gene: TRBD2
J gene: TRBJ2-1

CDR3 protein: CASSFRGLALSDTQYF
CDR3 length: 16
V gene: TRBV27
D gene: TRBD1
J gene: TRBJ2-3